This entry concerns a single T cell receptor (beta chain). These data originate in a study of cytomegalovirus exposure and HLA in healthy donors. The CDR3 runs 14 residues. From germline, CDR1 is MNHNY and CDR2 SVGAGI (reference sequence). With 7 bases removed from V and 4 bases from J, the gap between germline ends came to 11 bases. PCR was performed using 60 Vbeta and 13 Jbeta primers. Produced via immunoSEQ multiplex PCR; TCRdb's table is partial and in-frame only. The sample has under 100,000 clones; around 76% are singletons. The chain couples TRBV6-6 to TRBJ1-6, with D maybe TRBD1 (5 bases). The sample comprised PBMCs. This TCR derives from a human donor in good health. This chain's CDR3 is CASTDRVYNSPLHF. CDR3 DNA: TGTGCCAGCACTGACAGAGTGTATAATTCACCCCTCCACTTT.